The 14 T cell receptor beta chains below were found in one sample sequenced in a study of cytomegalovirus exposure and HLA in healthy donors. With 60 Vbeta and 13 Jbeta primers, the PCR was carried out. Method: immunoSEQ multiplex PCR; TCRdb's copy keeps in-frame clones and lacks some. In the table there are more than 140,000 clones, approximately 84% of which are singletons. The sequenced sample was PBMCs. The receptors were gathered from a woman between 40 and 50 years old in good health and CMV-seronegative.

The chain combines TRBV5-6 with TRBJ1-4; D possibly corresponds to TRBD1 (6 bases). This CDR3 contains 15 residues. The germline V and J ends were trimmed by 3 bases and 5 bases, with 14 bases remaining between them. The germline V gene encodes CDR1 SGHDT and CDR2 YYEEEE. CDR3 DNA: TGTGCCAGCAGCTCATCAGACAGGCCGAATGAAAAACTGTTTTTT. Protein product: CASSSSDRPNEKLFF.

V and J are TRBV2 and TRBJ2-1, with a possible D match to TRBD2 (5 bases). CDR1 SNHLY and CDR2 FYNNEI come from the germline V gene. CDR3 length: 15 residues. Trimming removed 3 bases from V and 4 bases from J, with 13 bases in between. Written as DNA, the CDR3 is TGTGCCAGCAGTGATTCTGGGAGAGGGTACAATGAGCAGTTCTTC. This encodes CASSDSGRGYNEQFF.

The rearrangement uses TRBV11-1 and TRBJ1-1; weak D call: TRBD1 (5 bases). The ends were cut back, 5 bases at V and 1 base at J, with 8 bases in the middle. The CDR3 runs 13 residues. Germline V CDR1 and CDR2: SGHAT, FQDESV (reference sequence). CDR3 sequence (DNA): TGTGCCAGCAGCGTACAGGCGAACACTGAAGCTTTCTTT. Its translation: CASSVQANTEAFF. Drawing the rest from reference TRBV11-1 and TRBJ1-1, the complete variable domain is EAEVAQSPRYKITEKSQAVAFWCDPISGHATLYWYRQILGQGPELLVQFQDESVVDDSQLPKDRFSAERLKGVDSTLKIQPAELGDSAMYLCASSVQANTEAFFGQGTRLTVV.

V gene TRBV18 combines with J gene TRBJ1-2; D possibly corresponds to TRBD1 (6 bases). Germline assignment: CDR1 KGHSH and CDR2 LQKENI. The V and J ends lost 3 bases and 5 bases respectively, with 13 bases between them. The CDR3 length is 14 residues. The CDR3 nucleotides read TGTGCCAGCTCACCTGCAGGGGCGCGGTATGGCTACACCTTC. Its protein product is CASSPAGARYGYTF.

Comment on this clone: At one end the junction does not follow the germline gene, possibly because of a read error. The chain employs TRBV27 and TRBJ1-1, with D perhaps TRBD1 (6 bases). The CDR3 is 13 amino acids. The V gene's germline CDR1 is MNHEY and CDR2 SMNVEV (reference sequence). The CDR3 protein is CANSLLGGPEAFF. As DNA, the CDR3 is TGTGCCAACAGTTTATTAGGGGGACCTGAAGCTTTCTTT.

This clone appeared once. This chain connects TRBV29-1 to TRBJ2-1; 7 bases line up with TRBD1. Germline V lookup: CDR1 SQVTM, CDR2 ANQGSEA. The CDR3 has 13 residues. As DNA, the CDR3 is TGCAGAGCGAGGGGGCAGGGTCTTGGAGAGCAGTTCTTC. This translates into CRARGQGLGEQFF.

The chain uses TRBV11-3 and TRBJ2-3, with D unresolved. This CDR3 has 15 residues. The V and J ends lost 1 base and 0 bases respectively, with 8 bases between them. Germline V CDR1 and CDR2: SGHNT, YENEEA. The CDR3 sequence: CASSLGGASTDTQYF. The CDR3 DNA reads TGTGCCAGCAGCTTAGGCGGTGCTAGCACAGATACGCAGTATTTT.

The CDR3 nucleotides read TGTGCCAGCAGTGAGGAGACAGGGGAAGTGGCTGAAGCTTTCTTT. This gives the protein CASSEETGEVAEAFF. The chain combines TRBV2 with TRBJ1-1, with TRBD1 matching 8 bases. The junction had 9 bases not matched to a gene; V was cut back by 3 bases and J by 6 bases. The CDR3 extends over 15 amino acids. From germline, CDR1 is SNHLY and CDR2 FYNNEI.

Only a few counts were recorded for this clone. The chain is built from TRBV7-6 and TRBJ2-3; the D gene is possibly TRBD2 (6 bases). The CDR3 length is 14 residues. Germline V CDR1 and CDR2: SGHVS, FNYEAQ. V gave up 5 bases and J gave up 2 bases, with 11 bases separating them. CDR3 bases: TGTGCCAGCAGCAGAAGCGGGCCCACAGATACGCAGTATTTT. Translated, it gives CASSRSGPTDTQYF.

The chain carries TRBV29-1 and TRBJ1-1; a possible D gene is TRBD1 (6 bases). The CDR3 runs 13 residues. Germline lookup yields CDR1 SQVTM and CDR2 ANQGSEA. Trimming removed 5 bases at V and 0 bases at J, with 10 bases between. Here the CDR3 DNA reads TGCAGCGTTCAAAGGACAGTGAACACTGAAGCTTTCTTT. Its protein product is CSVQRTVNTEAFF. Together with reference TRBV29-1 and TRBJ1-1, the CDR3 gives the full variable domain: SAVISQKPSRDICQRGTSLTIQCQVDSQVTMMFWYRQQPGQSLTLIATANQGSEATYESGFVIDKFPISRPNLTFSTLTVSNMSPEDSSIYLCSVQRTVNTEAFFGQGTRLTVV.

This chain links TRBV7-9 with TRBJ2-1; 8 positions agree with TRBD1. The CDR3 is 14 amino acids. Germline CDR1 is SEHNR and CDR2 is FQNEAQ (reference sequence). Trimming cost V 1 base and J 9 bases; bases outside gene matches: 5. The CDR3 loop reads CASSLDGTGGEQFF. The CDR3 DNA reads as TGTGCCAGCAGCTTAGATGGGACAGGTGGTGAGCAGTTCTTC.

This rearrangement joins TRBV7-2 to TRBJ1-1; D is ambiguous. The CDR3 is 14 amino acids. Germline-derived CDR1 and CDR2 are SGHTA and FQGNSA. V was shortened by 4 bases and J by 5 bases, with 14 bases between the two germline ends. The CDR3 here is CASSYFRGPTEAFF. CDR3 bases: TGTGCCAGCAGCTACTTCCGGGGTCCGACTGAAGCTTTCTTT.

The CDR3 protein is CASSFRTGTLTDTQYF. DNA for the CDR3: TGTGCCAGCAGCTTCCGGACAGGGACCCTCACAGATACGCAGTATTTT. The rearrangement links TRBV13 to TRBJ2-3, with 8 bases aligning to TRBD1. The CDR3 spans 16 residues. V gave up 3 bases and J gave up 2 bases; unmatched junction bases: 7. Germline V CDR1 and CDR2: PRHDT, FYEKMQ (reference sequence).

This sequence joins TRBV11-2 and TRBJ2-3; 7 nucleotides align to TRBD2. The CDR3 totals 16 residues. Germline values: CDR1 SGHAT, CDR2 FQNNGV. J gave up 6 bases and V 3 bases, and 12 bases lay outside the gene matches. The CDR3 DNA is TGTGCCAGCAGCTTCACCTTCCTAGCGGACGGGGATACGCAGTATTTT. Translation gives CASSFTFLADGDTQYF.